This T cell receptor (beta chain) was identified in a study of CD8+CD57+ T cells in acquired aplastic anemia. Looking at the study overall: Isolated CD4+ and CD8+ cells, once sorted, yielded DNA averaging around 2.9 ug. Study outcomes and limitations: CD8+ Simpson's diversity in patients was not significantly different from that in controls. Patients and controls were found to share twenty-nine CD8+ CDR3 sequences.

Concerning this clonotype: As yet, its antigen is unknown. Germline and junction disagree at one end, which may indicate a read error.

Profiles of TCR beta VDJ and CDR3 were generated from a genomic DNA template. One entry per CDR3 protein results from TCRdb running MiXCR on the reads. This sample yields 250,000 to 300,000 distinct CDR3 sequences, of which 45% to 70% are seen a single time; around 8% belongs to the top ten. The CDR3 is 15 amino acids. Germline V gene lookup returns CDR1 LGHNT and CDR2 FRNRAP. This TCR derives from a human donor with severe aplastic anemia or a healthy control (not recorded which). The chain employs TRBV12-5 and TRBJ2-5; 9 positions agree with TRBD2. The sequenced material came from sorted CD4+, CD8+, or CD8+CD57+ T cells (not recorded which) from PBMCs. Here the CDR3 reads CASGPGLAREEIQYF. The CDR3 bases are TGTGCTAGTGGCCCGGGACTAGCTCGAGAAGAGATCCAGTACTTC.